This T cell receptor beta chain is from a study of T-cell memory formation after mild COVID-19. TCRdb re-called the 5' RACE reads through MiXCR, storing one row per CDR3 protein. The data contain around 530,000 distinct CDR3 sequences, about a fifth of them seen just once; the ten biggest clones take up approximately 8.4%. The germline V gene encodes CDR1 MNHEY and CDR2 SVGAGI. The CDR3 spans 16 residues. V was clipped by 4 bases and J by 4 bases, with 17 bases between them. This clonotype showed up just once. The sample comprised PBMCs or a T cell subset sorted from them (not recorded which). The clonotype was recovered from an adult woman who had mild COVID-19 (a few samples of this study predate the infection). Cell type and time point are not known. The V and J genes are TRBV6-5 and TRBJ1-3; D is possibly TRBD1 (5 bases). CDR3 nucleotide sequence: TGTGCCAGCAGTTCCAACAGGTGGCGAGGAGGAAACACCATATATTTT. This translates into CASSSNRWRGGNTIYF.